This paragraph covers one TCR beta chain sequence. Its antigen is as yet unknown. This sample is drawn from a study of graft-versus-host responses after intestinal transplantation. Background on the study: All recipients got anti-thymocyte globulin induction, then tacrolimus and steroids for approximately 3 years. Broader study findings: Detected in recipient marrow were GvH clones, some of which were first observed in ileum or blood. Researchers found peak circulating GvH clone levels linked to early post-transplant HvG declines.

Per germline, CDR1 MDHEN and CDR2 SYDVKM. V trimming: 6 bases; J trimming: 6 bases; junction bases outside the gene matches: 8. This CDR3 is 15 amino acids long. The protocol was immunoSEQ multiplex PCR, while the TCRdb copy is restricted to in-frame clones and leaves out a portion. This sample carries about 16,000 clones, over 70% of them seen once, and the ten largest clones take 5.5% to 7%. The chain has TRBV28 and TRBJ1-5; 10 bases align to TRBD1. This clonotype was sampled from a human patient who received an intestinal transplant, so some T cells may come from the graft donor. The material sequenced was PBMCs, taken 110 days after intestinal transplant. CDR3 sequence reads: CASSPDRGLGQPQHF. CDR3 in DNA: TGTGCCAGCAGCCCTGACAGGGGGCTGGGTCAGCCCCAGCATTTT. Variable domain in full (rest from reference TRBV28 and TRBJ1-5): DVKVTQSSRYLVKRTGEKVFLECVQDMDHENMFWYRQDPGLGLRLIYFSYDVKMKEKGDIPEGYSVSREKKERFSLILESASTNQTSMYLCASSPDRGLGQPQHFGDGTRLSIL.